A single sample is the source of the 25 T cell receptor beta chains below, sequenced in a study of response to subunit inactivated influenza vaccine. TCRdb reanalysed the RT-PCR reads using MiXCR and keeps one entry per CDR3 protein. The sample carries roughly 500,000 distinct CDR3 sequences, 15% to 20% recorded once. This material consisted of CD4+ T cells sorted from PBMCs, taken approximately 25 months after vaccination. The receptors stem from a man in his fifties or sixties who received an inactivated influenza vaccine.

This clonotype was detected many times. The chain employs TRBV6-2 or TRBV6-3 and TRBJ2-1; D is undetermined. Looked up from germline, CDR1 is MNHEY and CDR2 is SVGEGT. Trimming took 11 bases from V and 4 from J, leaving 21 bases between them. The CDR3 is 15 residues long. The DNA for the CDR3 is TGTGCCTCCTCCCGGACCGGCTTCTTATACAATGAGCAGTTCTTC. This codes for CASSRTGFLYNEQFF.

CDR3 amino acids: CAISLGTSGTQETQYF. The CDR3 DNA follows: TGTGCCATCAGTTTAGGGACTAGCGGGACCCAAGAGACCCAGTACTTC. The chain is built from TRBV10-3 and TRBJ2-5, with TRBD2 matching over 13 bases. The CDR3 consists of 16 residues. The V and J ends lost 5 bases and 1 base, in that order; junction bases with no gene match: 4. Germline CDR1 and CDR2: ENHRY and SYGVKD.

The chain has TRBV20-1 and TRBJ1-5; TRBD1 matches 7 bases. With 5 bases clipped from V and 2 bases from J, the junction kept 6 bases outside the gene matches. The CDR3 totals 14 residues. Germline CDR1 reads DFQATT; CDR2 reads SNEGSKA (reference sequence). The CDR3 here is CSAAQGMGNQPQHF. CDR3 nucleotides: TGCAGTGCTGCACAGGGGATGGGCAATCAGCCCCAGCATTTT.

This CDR3 is CSARALTGDFYEQYF. In DNA form, the CDR3 reads TGCAGTGCTAGAGCCTTGACAGGGGATTTCTACGAGCAGTACTTC. The chain uses TRBV20-1 and TRBJ2-7, with TRBD1 matching over 8 bases. Germline V lookup: CDR1 DFQATT, CDR2 SNEGSKA (reference sequence). The CDR3 is 15 residues long. Trimming cost V 1 base and J 3 bases; bases outside gene matches: 8.

The chain is built from TRBV6-1 and TRBJ1-1, with 8 bases lining up with TRBD1. Germline CDR1 MNHNS, CDR2 SASEGT. Losses at the gene ends were 6 bases for V and 4 bases for J; bases not matched to a gene: 7. The length of the CDR3 is 14 residues. In DNA form, the CDR3 reads TGTGCCAGCAGCTGGGACAGGAGAGCCACTGAAGCTTTCTTT. The encoded protein is CASSWDRRATEAFF.

This rearrangement joins TRBV20-1 to TRBJ2-7; 13 bases map to TRBD2. CDR1 DFQATT and CDR2 SNEGSKA come from the germline V gene (reference sequence). The CDR3 extends over 14 amino acids. V was pared by 3 bases and J by 5 bases, with 4 bases of the junction left unmatched. Written as DNA, the CDR3 is TGCAGTGCTAGTGGACTAGCGGGAGTTCACGAGCAGTACTTC. Amino acids: CSASGLAGVHEQYF.

This chain uses TRBV20-1 with TRBJ2-1, with TRBD2 matching 8 bases. Germline V gives CDR1 DFQATT, CDR2 SNEGSKA (reference sequence). V shed 4 bases and J 8 bases; nucleotides not matched to a gene: 10. The CDR3 runs to 14 residues. The CDR3 sequence is CSATPGTSNYEQFF. The CDR3 region has the DNA TGCAGTGCTACCCCAGGGACTAGTAATTATGAGCAGTTCTTC.

The chain is built from TRBV11-1 and TRBJ2-1; 11 bases match TRBD2. V was pared by 5 bases and J by 9 bases, with 9 bases of the junction left unmatched. The CDR3 loop spans 15 amino acids. Per germline, CDR1 SGHAT and CDR2 FQDESV (reference sequence). The CDR3 DNA follows: TGTGCCAGCAGCCACCGGACTAGCGGGTGGGGTGAGCAGTTCTTC. The encoded protein is CASSHRTSGWGEQFF.

This clonotype showed up many times. J is TRBJ2-1 and V is TRBV24-1; D is unresolved. Germline values: CDR1 KGHDR, CDR2 SFDVKD. The germline V and J ends were trimmed by 2 bases and 7 bases, with 11 bases remaining between them. CDR3 length: 14 residues. Here the CDR3 reads CATSDSRAGNEQFF. The CDR3 DNA sequence: TGTGCCACCAGTGATTCCCGGGCCGGTAATGAGCAGTTCTTC.

Regarding this clonotype: A much bigger clone sits one base away, suggesting this may be a read error. This chain connects TRBV28 to TRBJ2-7; D is ambiguous. The CDR3 consists of 14 residues. The germline CDR1 and CDR2 sequences are MDHEN and SYDVKM. V gave up 10 bases and J gave up 0 bases, with 16 bases separating them. DNA for the CDR3: TGTGCCACAACGCCGGTGGGCCGCTCCTACGAGCAGTACTTC. Translated: CATTPVGRSYEQYF.

This clonotype was counted only a few times. Here the CDR3 reads CASSLDEGRETQYF. The DNA for the CDR3 is TGTGCCAGCAGCTTGGATGAGGGTAGAGAGACCCAGTACTTC. This sequence joins TRBV5-5 and TRBJ2-5, with D tentatively TRBD2 (5 bases). This CDR3 spans 14 amino acids. Germline loops: CDR1 SGHKS, CDR2 YYEKEE (reference sequence). The V and J ends lost 0 bases and 4 bases respectively, with 10 bases between them.

The table lists this clonotype with many counts. The V and J genes are TRBV2 and TRBJ2-7, with D unresolved. The ends were cut back, 11 bases at V and 1 base at J, with 15 bases in the middle. CDR3 size: 13 residues. Per the germline V gene, CDR1 is SNHLY and CDR2 is FYNNEI. Here the CDR3 DNA reads TGTGCCGGCCTCGGCGAGAGGTCCTACGAGCAGTACTTC. Its protein product is CAGLGERSYEQYF.

This clonotype was detected a few times. V is TRBV4-1 and J is TRBJ2-5; D possibly corresponds to TRBD2 (6 bases). Trimming stripped 4 bases from V and 5 bases from J, with 17 bases between. Germline V gene data show CDR1 as MGHRA and CDR2 as YSYEKL. The CDR3 contains 15 residues. The CDR3 coding sequence is TGCGCCAGCAGCCGGGGTGGAGGGGCACCGGAGACCCAGTACTTC. Amino acids: CASSRGGGAPETQYF.

The chain's CDR3 is CASSLLMSYEQYF. The DNA for the CDR3 is TGTGCCAGCAGCTTACTAATGTCCTACGAGCAGTACTTC. The chain employs TRBV11-2 and TRBJ2-7; the D is unclear. This CDR3 comprises 13 residues. Trimming removed 2 bases at V and 1 base at J, with 6 bases between. Germline-derived CDR1 and CDR2 are SGHAT and FQNNGV.

This clonotype was picked up a small number of times. The V call is TRBV4-3, the J call TRBJ2-7, with 8 bases lining up with TRBD1. This CDR3 comprises 15 residues. V was pared by 3 bases and J by 3 bases, with 7 bases of the junction left unmatched. CDR1 is LGHNA and CDR2 is YSLEER in the germline V gene. CDR3 loop: CASSQIQGQGYEQYF. CDR3 DNA sequence: TGCGCCAGCAGCCAGATACAAGGACAGGGCTACGAGCAGTACTTC.

The rearrangement joins TRBV4-1 to TRBJ2-5; 10 bases line up with TRBD1. V shed 0 bases and J 5 bases; nucleotides not matched to a gene: 6. Germline values: CDR1 MGHRA, CDR2 YSYEKL. This CDR3 contains 16 residues. The CDR3 region has the DNA TGCGCCAGCAGCCAAGATAGGGGACAGGGGTATGAGACCCAGTACTTC. It is translated as CASSQDRGQGYETQYF.

This clonotype was counted ten times or more. The chain is built from TRBV9 and TRBJ1-2; a possible D gene is TRBD1 (5 bases). The CDR3 extends over 15 amino acids. The V end was cut by 0 bases, the J end by 4 bases, with 13 bases between. CDR1 is SGDLS, CDR2 YYNGEE, per germline. The CDR3 reads CASSVDPGGTYGYTF. The CDR3 DNA reads TGTGCCAGCAGCGTAGACCCGGGAGGGACCTATGGCTACACCTTC.

This rearrangement joins TRBV3-1 to TRBJ2-5; 7 bases are a match to TRBD2. CDR1 and CDR2 from the germline V gene are LGHDT and YNNKEL (reference sequence). V lost 4 bases to trimming and J lost 5 bases; unmatched junction nucleotides: 7. CDR3 length: 14 amino acids. The chain's CDR3 is CASSLGLLGETQYF. DNA for the CDR3: TGTGCCAGCAGCCTGGGACTACTTGGGGAGACCCAGTACTTC.

Of note for this clonotype: This may stem from a read error, because a much larger clone lies one nucleotide away. This chain connects TRBV5-1 to TRBJ1-4; D gene uncertain. V dropped 4 bases and J dropped 8 bases, with 15 bases sitting between them. CDR1 is SGHRS and CDR2 is YFSETQ in the germline V gene. The CDR3 sequence is 14 residues long. The CDR3 DNA follows: TGCGCCAGCAGCACCGGACGGGTAGAGGAAAAACTGTTTTTT. Its protein product is CASSTGRVEEKLFF.

In this sample, this clonotype turned up a few times. The chain links TRBV15 to TRBJ2-7, with D tentatively TRBD1 (6 bases). Trimming removed 2 bases at V and 3 bases at J, with 17 bases between. This CDR3 is built from 16 residues. CDR1 and CDR2 from the germline V gene are LNHNV and YYDKDF (reference sequence). The DNA of the CDR3 is TGTGCCACCAGCAGACCCTTAGGGGGAGTGATCTACGAGCAGTACTTC. Translated: CATSRPLGGVIYEQYF.

A few counts support this clonotype. The J gene is TRBJ1-4, the V gene TRBV29-1; TRBD1 matches at 12 bases. In germline, CDR1 is SQVTM, CDR2 ANQGSEA. V lost 4 bases to trimming and J lost 3 bases; unmatched junction nucleotides: 9. The CDR3 runs to 17 residues. The CDR3 sequence: CSVGGTGGGLANEKLFF. CDR3 coding DNA: TGCAGCGTTGGAGGGACAGGGGGCGGCCTAGCTAATGAAAAACTGTTTTTT.

CDR3 sequence reads: CASSLYATSGTSADTQYF. For the CDR3, the DNA is TGTGCCAGCAGCTTATATGCCACATCCGGGACTAGCGCAGATACGCAGTATTTT. The chain couples TRBV11-2 to TRBJ2-3; TRBD2 agrees at 10 bases. The CDR3 runs to 18 residues. The V gene's germline CDR1 is SGHAT and CDR2 FQNNGV. Germline trimming cut 2 bases from V and 4 bases from J; bases unmatched to any gene: 12.

This clonotype was seen a few times. The chain couples TRBV5-1 to TRBJ2-1; maybe TRBD2 (6 bases). The V and J ends lost 0 bases and 0 bases respectively, with 16 bases between them. CDR3 length equals 18 residues. Germline V gene lookup returns CDR1 SGHRS and CDR2 YFSETQ. CDR3 protein: CASSLAAGLGSSYNEQFF. The CDR3 DNA sequence: TGCGCCAGCAGCTTGGCCGCGGGACTCGGGAGCTCCTACAATGAGCAGTTCTTC.

This clonotype appeared many times. The J gene is TRBJ2-3, the V gene TRBV2; 8 nucleotides line up with TRBD2. This CDR3 spans 17 amino acids. CDR1 SNHLY and CDR2 FYNNEI come from the germline V gene. Unmatched junction bases numbered 14, after V lost 7 bases and J lost 2 bases. CDR3 DNA sequence: TGTGCCAGCAAGGCAATCGTAGGGACTAGACTCACAGATACGCAGTATTTT. The encoded protein is CASKAIVGTRLTDTQYF.

V gene TRBV21-1 combines with J gene TRBJ2-5; the table's D gene call, TRBD2, was not cross checked with the DNA. TRBV21-1 is a documented pseudogene. CDR3 length: 15 amino acids. The CDR3 sequence is CASSKLRASQETQYF. CDR3 DNA sequence: TGTGCCAGCAGCAAATTGAGGGCCAGTCAAGAGACCCAGTACTTC.